The entry that follows covers one T cell receptor beta chain sequence. Its antigen remains unidentified. Investigators profiled TCR beta VDJ and CDR3 from genomic DNA template. TCRdb independently ran MiXCR on the reads; one entry per CDR3 protein. The sample lists 150,000 to 180,000 distinct CDR3 sequences; roughly 54% were seen once. V was shortened by 7 bases and J by 2 bases, with 15 bases between the two germline ends. This CDR3 contains 14 residues. Looked up from germline, CDR1 is ENHRY and CDR2 is SYGVKD. Individuals selected for sequencing had exhibited CD8+CD57+ cell expansion on flow cytometry. At blood sampling, none of the patients had yet received therapy. This record belongs to a study of CD8+CD57+ T cells in acquired aplastic anemia. Looking at the study overall: Each DNA sample taken from sorted CD4+ and CD8+ cells came to 3 to 3.5 ug on average. Findings and caveats of the study: Around 30 sequences, all CD8+ CDR3, were shared between patients and controls. Significance was not reached for CD8+ Simpson's diversity between patients and controls.

This chain connects TRBV10-3 to TRBJ2-7, with a possible D match to TRBD2 (5 bases). The receptor was isolated from a human donor with aplastic anemia. The specimen sequenced was sorted CD4+, CD8+, or CD8+CD57+ T cells (not recorded which) from PBMCs. The CDR3 DNA sequence: TGTGCCATCACCACGGCCCCGGAGGCCTACGAGCAGTACTTC. This sequence encodes CAITTAPEAYEQYF.